The 32 T cell receptor beta chains in this list originate from one sample, sequenced in a study of control samples from healthy donors and cancer patients. Method: immunoSEQ multiplex PCR; TCRdb's copy keeps in-frame clones and lacks some. The table lists more than 70,000 clones, about nine tenths of them singletons. The sample consisted of blood. The source of these receptors is a woman in her twenties or thirties in good health.

This chain uses TRBV21-1 with TRBJ2-7. TRBV21-1 is designated a pseudogene. The CDR3 contains 16 residues. DNA of the CDR3: TGTGCCAGCATCTATAGACTTGGGCAGGCTAGGTACGAGCAGTACTTC. Amino acid sequence: CASIYRLGQARYEQYF.

This clone was counted once. V usage is TRBV24-1 and J usage is TRBJ1-3, with 7 bases that match TRBD1. The CDR3 is 15 amino acids. With V trimmed by 1 base and J by 3 bases, 2 bases remained unmatched. Germline V gives CDR1 KGHDR, CDR2 SFDVKD. CDR3 DNA sequence: TGTGCCACCAGTGATTTCGACAGGGATGGAAACACCATATATTTT. It specifies CATSDFDRDGNTIYF.

The chain uses TRBV7-9 and TRBJ1-2, with TRBD1 matching over 9 bases. This CDR3 spans 14 amino acids. V shed 1 base and J 7 bases; nucleotides not matched to a gene: 4. CDR1 and CDR2 (germline): SEHNR, FQNEAQ (reference sequence). The CDR3 DNA reads TGTGCCAGCAGCTTAGTTGGGACAGGGATTGGCTACACCTTC. This encodes CASSLVGTGIGYTF.

The J gene is TRBJ1-3, the V gene TRBV30; possible D gene TRBD1, 6 bases. Germline CDR1 is GTSNPN and CDR2 is SVGIG (reference sequence). Trimming left V 5 bases short and J 0 bases short, with 11 bases between. The CDR3 extends over 14 amino acids. The DNA of the CDR3 is TGTGCCTGGGAGGGGGGTTCCTCTGGAAACACCATATATTTT. Protein sequence: CAWEGGSSGNTIYF. Together with reference TRBV30 and TRBJ1-3, the CDR3 gives the full variable domain: SQTIHQWPATLVQPVGSPLSLECTVEGTSNPNLYWYRQAAGRGLQLLFYSVGIGQISSEVPQNLSASRPQDRQFILSSKKLLLSDSGFYLCAWEGGSSGNTIYFGEGSWLTVV.

V gene TRBV4-2 combines with J gene TRBJ1-5, with 9 positions matching TRBD1. V trimming: 1 base; J trimming: 1 base; junction bases outside the gene matches: 2. The CDR3 sequence is 16 residues long. Germline lookup yields CDR1 LGHNA and CDR2 YNFKEQ. CDR3 amino acids: CASSQAQGASNQPQHF. As DNA, the CDR3 is TGTGCCAGCAGCCAAGCACAGGGGGCGAGCAATCAGCCCCAGCATTTT.

The chain joins TRBV2 to TRBJ1-5; 11 nucleotides line up with TRBD1. Germline V lookup: CDR1 SNHLY, CDR2 FYNNEI. The CDR3 is 14 residues long. With V trimmed by 6 bases and J by 7 bases, 5 bases remained unmatched. The CDR3 is CASRGTGGYQPQHF. In DNA, the CDR3 is TGTGCCAGCAGGGGGACAGGGGGATACCAGCCCCAGCATTTT.

The rearrangement joins TRBV29-1 to TRBJ2-1; tentative D call: TRBD2 (5 bases). Germline values: CDR1 SQVTM, CDR2 ANQGSEA. The CDR3 length is 14 residues. V lost 8 bases to trimming and J lost 4 bases, with 18 bases between them. CDR3 protein: CSIQNRGNYNEQFF. The CDR3 bases are TGCAGCATCCAAAACCGGGGAAATTACAATGAGCAGTTCTTC.

This chain uses TRBV27 with TRBJ1-1; 7 bases are shared with TRBD1. V lost 5 bases to trimming and J lost 5 bases; unmatched junction nucleotides: 11. The germline CDR1 and CDR2 sequences are MNHEY and SMNVEV (reference sequence). This CDR3 has 15 amino acids. The chain's CDR3 is CASSPIQGKKTEAFF. The DNA for the CDR3 is TGTGCCAGCAGTCCGATACAGGGGAAAAAGACTGAAGCTTTCTTT.

The chain uses TRBV2 and TRBJ1-6; the D is unclear. This CDR3 spans 13 amino acids. The V gene lost 1 base and the J gene lost 12 bases, with 10 bases spanning the gap. The germline V gene has CDR1 SNHLY and CDR2 FYNNEI. The CDR3 bases are TGTGCCAGCAGTGAAGAAATGGCCCTACCCCTCCACTTT. It encodes CASSEEMALPLHF.

This chain uses TRBV27 with TRBJ2-7; 7 bases align to TRBD2. V trimming: 5 bases; J trimming: 5 bases; junction bases outside the gene matches: 12. Per germline, CDR1 MNHEY and CDR2 SMNVEV (reference sequence). This CDR3 region has 15 residues. The CDR3 DNA sequence: TGTGCCAGCAGTCCCGGGGGGACCCCGTCCCACGAGCAGTACTTC. Protein: CASSPGGTPSHEQYF.

This sequence joins TRBV4-2 and TRBJ2-7; possible D gene TRBD2, 5 bases. The CDR3 is 14 amino acids. V lost 1 base and J lost 3, with 10 bases in between. Germline loops: CDR1 LGHNA, CDR2 YNFKEQ. The CDR3 is CASSQGLADYEQYF. The DNA for the CDR3 is TGTGCCAGCAGCCAAGGGCTAGCAGACTACGAGCAGTACTTC.

This clone occurred once. The genes are TRBV7-9 and TRBJ1-1; D perhaps matches TRBD1 (6 bases). Germline CDR1 reads SEHNR; CDR2 reads FQNEAQ (reference sequence). The CDR3 covers 12 residues. Between the trimmed V and J ends, which lost 1 base and 10 bases, there was a span of 10 bases. The CDR3 sequence: CASSLEKGGAFF. The CDR3 coding sequence is TGTGCCAGCAGCTTAGAGAAAGGGGGAGCTTTCTTT.

The chain couples TRBV29-1 to TRBJ1-2; TRBD1 matches at 8 bases. Germline V gene sequence: CDR1 SQVTM, CDR2 ANQGSEA. The CDR3 sequence is 15 residues long. Germline trimming cut 4 bases from V and 8 bases from J; bases unmatched to any gene: 15. The CDR3 here is CSVGVTRTGLEGYTF. In DNA, the CDR3 is TGCAGCGTTGGAGTAACTCGGACAGGGCTGGAGGGCTACACCTTC.

In this sample, this clone turned up once. V usage is TRBV30 and J usage is TRBJ2-1; D is possibly TRBD2 (6 bases). The CDR3 sequence is 13 residues long. Trimming shortened V by 4 bases and J by 8 bases, and 15 bases separated the two germline ends. The germline V gene has CDR1 GTSNPN and CDR2 SVGIG (reference sequence). Here the CDR3 reads CAWKYGTFDEQFF. For the CDR3, the DNA is TGTGCCTGGAAGTATGGGACTTTCGATGAGCAGTTCTTC.

The genes are TRBV5-1 and TRBJ1-4, with D possibly being TRBD1 (5 bases). CDR3 length equals 15 residues. Trimming stripped 4 bases from V and 3 bases from J, with 13 bases between. Germline CDR1 is SGHRS and CDR2 is YFSETQ. The CDR3 DNA sequence: TGCGCCAGCAGCCCGAGGGGCCAGGCTAATGAAAAACTGTTTTTT. Encoded protein: CASSPRGQANEKLFF.

This chain connects TRBV19 to TRBJ2-2; D ambiguous. V dropped 3 bases and J dropped 2 bases, with 13 bases sitting between them. Germline V gene lookup returns CDR1 LNHDA and CDR2 SQIVND (reference sequence). CDR3 length equals 16 residues. The CDR3 coding sequence is TGTGCCAGTAGTATGAGTCGGGTTGGTAACACCGGGGAGCTGTTTTTT. Translating it yields CASSMSRVGNTGELFF.

The gene calls are TRBV5-1 and TRBJ1-6; D gene ambiguous. The CDR3 spans 16 residues. CDR1 and CDR2 (germline): SGHRS, YFSETQ. Trimming removed 1 base from V and 8 bases from J, with 16 bases in between. This chain's CDR3 is CASSLLIGGPYSPLHF. The CDR3 DNA is TGCGCCAGCAGCTTGCTCATCGGAGGGCCATATTCACCCCTCCACTTT.

CDR3 bases: TGTGCTAGTGGTTTGGTAAGGGGGGCCAGCTTTGAAGAGACCCAGTACTTC. Translation: CASGLVRGASFEETQYF. The chain links TRBV12-5 to TRBJ2-5; TRBD1 or TRBD2 may be the D gene (6 bases each). The CDR3 runs to 17 residues. The germline V and J ends were trimmed by 0 bases and 3 bases, with 17 bases remaining between them. Per the germline V gene, CDR1 is LGHNT and CDR2 is FRNRAP.

This clone was seen only once. This chain links TRBV6-5 with TRBJ2-7; unclear D gene. CDR3 size: 12 residues. From germline, CDR1 is MNHEY and CDR2 SVGAGI. Trimming shortened V by 2 bases and J by 0 bases, and 2 bases separated the two germline ends. DNA for the CDR3: TGTGCCAGCAGTTACGACTCCTACGAGCAGTACTTC. Translated, it gives CASSYDSYEQYF.

This chain uses TRBV5-1 with TRBJ2-1; tentative D call: TRBD1 (6 bases). Germline assignment: CDR1 SGHRS and CDR2 YFSETQ. Trimming pared 6 bases from V and 1 base from J, leaving 14 bases between. The CDR3 length is 15 residues. Here the CDR3 DNA reads TGCGCCAGCACCCACACAGGGCTTTCCTACAATGAGCAGTTCTTC. As protein: CASTHTGLSYNEQFF.

The rearrangement uses TRBV5-4 and TRBJ1-1; no firm D call. The CDR3 covers 15 residues. With 4 bases removed from V and 1 base from J, the gap between germline ends came to 14 bases. Per germline, CDR1 SGHNT and CDR2 YYREEE (reference sequence). The CDR3 sequence: CASSAAGLANTEAFF. The CDR3 DNA sequence: TGTGCCAGCAGCGCCGCAGGACTGGCGAACACTGAAGCTTTCTTT.

This sequence joins TRBV6-1 and TRBJ2-7; 9 positions agree with TRBD2. After removal of 2 bases from V and 9 bases from J, the junction contained 2 bases not matched to a gene. Per the germline V gene, CDR1 is MNHNS and CDR2 is SASEGT. The CDR3 spans 12 residues. For the CDR3, the DNA is TGTGCCAGCAGTGAACTAGCGGGAACGCAGTACTTC. This sequence encodes CASSELAGTQYF.

Only one count was recorded for this clone. J is TRBJ1-5 and V is TRBV6-5; no clear D gene. V was clipped by 10 bases and J by 0 bases, with 13 bases between them. There are 14 residues in the CDR3. From germline, CDR1 is MNHEY and CDR2 SVGAGI. The CDR3 DNA reads TGTGCCAAGGCCCTGAGCCTTAGCAATCAGCCCCAGCATTTT. Protein: CAKALSLSNQPQHF.

V is TRBV25-1 and J is TRBJ2-7; D may correspond to TRBD1 or TRBD2 (5 bases each). The length of the CDR3 is 15 residues. Germline V gives CDR1 MGHDK, CDR2 SYGVNS. V shed 4 bases and J shed 5 bases, with 18 bases lying between them. CDR3 in amino acids: CASSGLGRDKHEQYF. CDR3 DNA sequence: TGTGCCAGCAGTGGCCTGGGACGGGATAAGCACGAGCAGTACTTC.

The chain carries TRBV19 and TRBJ1-3, with D unresolved. CDR1 is LNHDA, CDR2 SQIVND, per germline (reference sequence). The V gene lost 5 bases and the J gene lost 2 bases, with 13 bases spanning the gap. The CDR3 extends over 15 amino acids. CDR3 nucleotide sequence: TGTGCCAGTAGTCTGCGGGGTATTCCTGGAAACACCATATATTTT. Its translation: CASSLRGIPGNTIYF. Based on the CDR3 plus reference TRBV19 and TRBJ1-3, the full variable domain is DGGITQSPKYLFRKEGQNVTLSCEQNLNHDAMYWYRQDPGQGLRLIYYSQIVNDFQKGDIAEGYSVSREKKESFPLTVTSAQKNPTAFYLCASSLRGIPGNTIYFGEGSWLTVV.

The rearrangement joins TRBV5-1 to TRBJ1-1; 10 bases agree with TRBD1. Germline lookup yields CDR1 SGHRS and CDR2 YFSETQ. Trimming at V came to 8 bases and at J to 3 bases, leaving 7 bases not matched to a gene. CDR3 length: 14 residues. CDR3: CASRQGARDTEAFF. The CDR3, as DNA: TGCGCCAGTCGACAGGGGGCGCGGGACACTGAAGCTTTCTTT.

CDR3 bases: TGTGCCATCAGTGAGTCGCCAGGCACCATCGATCAGCCCCAGCATTTT. Translated: CAISESPGTIDQPQHF. The chain is built from TRBV10-3 and TRBJ1-5; no clear D gene. Trimming took 0 bases from V and 5 from J, leaving 14 bases between them. Per germline, CDR1 ENHRY and CDR2 SYGVKD. The CDR3 spans 16 residues.

This chain connects TRBV6-5 to TRBJ2-7; unclear D gene. This CDR3 comprises 13 residues. V gave up 6 bases and J gave up 2 bases, with 11 bases separating them. From germline, CDR1 is MNHEY and CDR2 SVGAGI. DNA for the CDR3: TGTGCCAGCAGGACTCCCCGGCCCTACGAGCAGTACTTC. Its protein is CASRTPRPYEQYF.

The chain has TRBV2 and TRBJ2-7; the match to TRBD1 covers 8 bases. With V trimmed by 4 bases and J by 4 bases, 3 bases remained unmatched. This CDR3 is built from 13 residues. Germline V gene lookup returns CDR1 SNHLY and CDR2 FYNNEI. CDR3 in amino acids: CASSGQGQYEQYF. CDR3 DNA sequence: TGTGCCAGCAGTGGACAGGGGCAGTACGAGCAGTACTTC.

The chain combines TRBV6-5 with TRBJ1-3; maybe TRBD1 (6 bases). Germline-derived CDR1 and CDR2 are MNHEY and SVGAGI. The ends were cut back, 6 bases at V and 9 bases at J, with 21 bases in the middle. CDR3 length: 15 amino acids. The CDR3 is CASRTTDSQDRTIYF. In DNA form, the CDR3 reads TGTGCCAGCAGAACGACGGACAGCCAAGATCGCACCATATATTTT.

The chain is built from TRBV2 and TRBJ1-1; the match to TRBD1 covers 7 bases. V dropped 8 bases and J dropped 6; count of bases not matched to a gene: 15. The CDR3 is 15 residues long. Germline V CDR1 and CDR2: SNHLY, FYNNEI. CDR3 sequence reads: CASCVEGASGAEAFF. CDR3 sequence (DNA): TGTGCCAGCTGCGTTGAGGGGGCGTCGGGAGCTGAAGCTTTCTTT.

The J gene is TRBJ1-1, the V gene TRBV9; D gene ambiguous. The CDR3 length is 14 residues. The germline CDR1 and CDR2 sequences are SGDLS and YYNGEE. The germline V and J ends were trimmed by 2 bases and 0 bases, with 8 bases remaining between them. As DNA, the CDR3 is TGTGCCAGCAGCGTCGATCCACTGAACACTGAAGCTTTCTTT. It specifies CASSVDPLNTEAFF.